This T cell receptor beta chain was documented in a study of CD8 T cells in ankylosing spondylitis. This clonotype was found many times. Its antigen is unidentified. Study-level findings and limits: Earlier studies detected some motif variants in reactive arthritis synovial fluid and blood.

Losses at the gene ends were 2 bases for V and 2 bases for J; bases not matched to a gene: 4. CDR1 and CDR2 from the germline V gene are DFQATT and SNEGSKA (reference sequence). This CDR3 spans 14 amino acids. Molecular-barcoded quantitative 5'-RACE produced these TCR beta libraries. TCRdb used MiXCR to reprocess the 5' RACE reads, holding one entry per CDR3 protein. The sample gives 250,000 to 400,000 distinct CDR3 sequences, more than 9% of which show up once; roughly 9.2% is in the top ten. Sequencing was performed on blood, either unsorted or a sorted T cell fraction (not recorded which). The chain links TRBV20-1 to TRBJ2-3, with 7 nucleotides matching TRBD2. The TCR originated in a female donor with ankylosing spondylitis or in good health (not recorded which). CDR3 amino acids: CSARPGGNTDTQYF. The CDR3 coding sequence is TGCAGTGCTAGACCCGGGGGGAACACAGATACGCAGTATTTT.